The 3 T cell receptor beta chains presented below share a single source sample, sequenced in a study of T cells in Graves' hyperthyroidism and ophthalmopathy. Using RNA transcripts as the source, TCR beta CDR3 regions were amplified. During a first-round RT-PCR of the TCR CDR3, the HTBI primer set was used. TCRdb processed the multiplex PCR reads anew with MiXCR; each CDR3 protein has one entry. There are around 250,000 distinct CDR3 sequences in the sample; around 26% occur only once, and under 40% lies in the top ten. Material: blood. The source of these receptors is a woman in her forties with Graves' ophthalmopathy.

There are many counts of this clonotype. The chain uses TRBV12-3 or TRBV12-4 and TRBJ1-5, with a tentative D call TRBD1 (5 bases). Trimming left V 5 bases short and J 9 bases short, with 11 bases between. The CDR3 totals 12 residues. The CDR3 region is CASSPDTRPQHF. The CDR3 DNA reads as TGTGCCAGCAGTCCGGACACACGGCCCCAGCATTTT.

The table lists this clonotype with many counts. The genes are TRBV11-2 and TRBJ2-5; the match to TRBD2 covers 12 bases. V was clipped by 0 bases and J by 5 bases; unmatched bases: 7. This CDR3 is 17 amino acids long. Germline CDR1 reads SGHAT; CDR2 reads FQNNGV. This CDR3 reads CASSLDPSGRAYETQYF. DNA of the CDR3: TGTGCCAGCAGCTTAGACCCTAGCGGGAGGGCGTATGAGACCCAGTACTTC. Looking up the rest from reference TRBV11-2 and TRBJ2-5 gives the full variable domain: EAGVAQSPRYKIIEKRQSVAFWCNPISGHATLYWYQQILGQGPKLLIQFQNNGVVDDSQLPKDRFSAERLKGVDSTLKIQPAKLEDSAVYLCASSLDPSGRAYETQYFGPGTRLLVL.

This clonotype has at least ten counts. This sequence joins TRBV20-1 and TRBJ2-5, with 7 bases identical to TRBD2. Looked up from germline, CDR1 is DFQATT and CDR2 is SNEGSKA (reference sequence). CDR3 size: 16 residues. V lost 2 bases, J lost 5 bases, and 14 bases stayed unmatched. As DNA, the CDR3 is TGCAGTGCTAGATCCCAATGGGGACCCGGGGGGGAGACCCAGTACTTC. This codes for CSARSQWGPGGETQYF.